Sequencing of this TCR beta chain was carried out in a study of prognosis after radiotherapy for stage I lung cancer. Overall study: With over ten men and over 5 women, the cohort's median age was roughly 74 years, range roughly 53–85.

Collection of peripheral blood, in a volume of approximately 6.2 milliliters, was performed at each of two time points. Using two-round multiplex PCR, the authors amplified TCR beta CDR3 from genomic DNA. Primers (each specific to one TRBV or TRBJ gene) were used in first-round PCR. TCRdb used MiXCR to reprocess the multiplex PCR reads, holding one entry per CDR3 protein. In the table there are fewer than 30,000 distinct CDR3 sequences, about 45% of which are singletons. The V segment lost 6 bases and the J segment 4 bases; nucleotides outside the gene matches: 11. This CDR3 has 14 amino acids. Germline CDR1 and CDR2: DFQATT and SNEGSKA (reference sequence).

This clonotype was sampled from a donor over 45 with non-small cell lung cancer. The rearrangement links TRBV20-1 to TRBJ1-2; TRBD1 matches at 7 bases. The source material was PBMCs, sampled before or after stereotactic body radiation therapy (not recorded which). CDR3 DNA sequence: TGCAGTGCCGCCGGACAGGCAAAAGGCTATGGCTACACCTTC. It specifies CSAAGQAKGYGYTF.